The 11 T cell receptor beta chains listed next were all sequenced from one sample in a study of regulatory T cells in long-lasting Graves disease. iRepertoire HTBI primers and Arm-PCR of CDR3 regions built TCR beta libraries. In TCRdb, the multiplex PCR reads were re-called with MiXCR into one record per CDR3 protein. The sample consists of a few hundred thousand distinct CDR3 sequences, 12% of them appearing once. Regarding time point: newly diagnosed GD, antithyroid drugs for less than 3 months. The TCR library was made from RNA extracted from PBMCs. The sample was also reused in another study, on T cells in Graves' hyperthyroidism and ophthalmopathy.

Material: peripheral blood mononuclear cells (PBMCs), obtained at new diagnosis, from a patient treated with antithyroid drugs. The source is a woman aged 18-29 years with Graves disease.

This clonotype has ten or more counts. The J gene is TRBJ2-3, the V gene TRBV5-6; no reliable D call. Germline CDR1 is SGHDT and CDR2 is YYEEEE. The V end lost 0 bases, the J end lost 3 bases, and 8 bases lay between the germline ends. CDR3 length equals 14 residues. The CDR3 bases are TGTGCCAGCAGCTTGGTAGGTCAGACAGATACGCAGTATTTT. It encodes CASSLVGQTDTQYF. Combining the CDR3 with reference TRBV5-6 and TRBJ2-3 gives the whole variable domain DAGVTQSPTHLIKTRGQQVTLRCSPKSGHDTVSWYQQALGQGPQFIFQYYEEEERQRGNFPDRFSGHQFPNYSSELNVNALLLGDSALYLCASSLVGQTDTQYFGPGTRLTVL.

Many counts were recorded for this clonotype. CDR3 sequence (DNA): TGTGCCAGCAGTGGAATTGGGCAGCGAAAGCAGTATTTT. This codes for CASSGIGQRKQYF. V usage is TRBV2 and J usage is TRBJ2-3; D not resolved. This CDR3 comprises 13 residues. Germline CDR1 reads SNHLY; CDR2 reads FYNNEI. The V and J ends lost 4 bases and 11 bases respectively, with 16 bases between them.

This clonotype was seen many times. The CDR3 loop reads CASSPRLAGWSYNEQFF. CDR3 bases: TGTGCCAGCAGCCCACGACTAGCGGGGTGGTCCTACAATGAGCAGTTCTTC. This sequence joins TRBV7-9 and TRBJ2-1, with 11 bases lining up with TRBD2. The CDR3 spans 17 residues. The J segment lost 1 base and the V segment lost 5 bases, leaving 7 bases of the junction unmatched. The germline gives CDR1 SEHNR, CDR2 FQNEAQ (reference sequence).

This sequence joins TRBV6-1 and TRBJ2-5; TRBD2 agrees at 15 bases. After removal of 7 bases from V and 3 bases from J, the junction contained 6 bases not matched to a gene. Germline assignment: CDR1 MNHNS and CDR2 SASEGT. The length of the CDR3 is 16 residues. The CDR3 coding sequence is TGTGCCAGCATCCTAGGGACTAGCGGGGGGAAAGAGACCCAGTACTTC. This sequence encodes CASILGTSGGKETQYF.

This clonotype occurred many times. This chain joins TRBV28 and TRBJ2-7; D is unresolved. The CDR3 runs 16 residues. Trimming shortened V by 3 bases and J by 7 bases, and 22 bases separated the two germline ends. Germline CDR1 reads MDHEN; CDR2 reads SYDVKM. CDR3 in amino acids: CASSFPSGLVEPEQYF. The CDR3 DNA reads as TGTGCCAGCAGTTTCCCCTCTGGCCTGGTTGAGCCTGAGCAGTACTTC.

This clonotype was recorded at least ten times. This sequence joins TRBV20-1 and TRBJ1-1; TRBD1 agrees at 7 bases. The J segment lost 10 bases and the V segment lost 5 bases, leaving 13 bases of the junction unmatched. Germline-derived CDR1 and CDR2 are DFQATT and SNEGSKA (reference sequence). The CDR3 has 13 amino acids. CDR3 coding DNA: TGCAGTGCTGCCCCGACAGGGTTGAGTCGAGCTTTCTTT. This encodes CSAAPTGLSRAFF.

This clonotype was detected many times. The CDR3 reads CASSTTGSGYNEQFF. DNA for the CDR3: TGTGCCAGCAGTACGACAGGGAGTGGGTACAATGAGCAGTTCTTC. The V and J genes are TRBV12-3 or TRBV12-4 and TRBJ2-1; 7 bases fit TRBD1. The CDR3 extends over 15 amino acids. V was pared by 5 bases and J by 4 bases, with 8 bases of the junction left unmatched.

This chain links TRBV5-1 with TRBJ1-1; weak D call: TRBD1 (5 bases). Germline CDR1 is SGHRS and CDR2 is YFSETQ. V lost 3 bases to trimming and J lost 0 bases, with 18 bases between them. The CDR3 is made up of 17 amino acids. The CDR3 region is CASSSPRGDPLNTEAFF. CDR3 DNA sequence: TGCGCCAGCAGCTCCCCCCGAGGGGACCCATTGAACACTGAAGCTTTCTTT.

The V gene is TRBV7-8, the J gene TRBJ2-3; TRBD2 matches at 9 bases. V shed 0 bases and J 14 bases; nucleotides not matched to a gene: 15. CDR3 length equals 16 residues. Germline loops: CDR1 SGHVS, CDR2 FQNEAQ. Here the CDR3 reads CASSLARLAGASIWYF. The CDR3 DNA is TGTGCCAGCAGCTTAGCTCGCTTAGCGGGGGCCTCGATTTGGTATTTT.

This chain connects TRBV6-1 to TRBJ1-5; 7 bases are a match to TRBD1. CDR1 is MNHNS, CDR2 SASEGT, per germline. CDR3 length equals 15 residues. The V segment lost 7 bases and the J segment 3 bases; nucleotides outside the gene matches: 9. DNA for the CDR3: TGTGCCAGCAACCTGGGGGGACAGCTCAATCAGCCCCAGCATTTT. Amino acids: CASNLGGQLNQPQHF.

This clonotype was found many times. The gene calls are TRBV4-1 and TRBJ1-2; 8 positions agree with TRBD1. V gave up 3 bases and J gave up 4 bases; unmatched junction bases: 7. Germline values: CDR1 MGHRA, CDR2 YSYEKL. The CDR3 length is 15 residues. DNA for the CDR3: TGCGCCAGCAGCCATCGGGACAGGCTTTCCTATGGCTACACCTTC. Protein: CASSHRDRLSYGYTF.